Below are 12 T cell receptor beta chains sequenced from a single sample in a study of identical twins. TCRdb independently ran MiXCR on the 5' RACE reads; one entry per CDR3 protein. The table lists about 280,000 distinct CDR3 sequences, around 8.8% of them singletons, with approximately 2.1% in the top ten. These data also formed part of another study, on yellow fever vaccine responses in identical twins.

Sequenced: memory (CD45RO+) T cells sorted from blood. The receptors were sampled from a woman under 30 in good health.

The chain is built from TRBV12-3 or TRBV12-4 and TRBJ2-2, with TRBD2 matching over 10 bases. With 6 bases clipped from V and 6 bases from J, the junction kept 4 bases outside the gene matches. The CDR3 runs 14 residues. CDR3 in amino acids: CASSSTSGSGELFF. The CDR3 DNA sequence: TGTGCCAGCAGCTCGACTAGCGGGTCCGGGGAGCTGTTTTTT.

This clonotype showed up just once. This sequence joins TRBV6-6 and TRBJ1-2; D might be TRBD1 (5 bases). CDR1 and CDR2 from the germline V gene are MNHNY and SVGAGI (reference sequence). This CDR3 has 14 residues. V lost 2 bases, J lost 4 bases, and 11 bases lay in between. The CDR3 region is CASSYGGGGYGYTF. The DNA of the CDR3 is TGTGCCAGCAGTTACGGGGGAGGCGGCTATGGCTACACCTTC.

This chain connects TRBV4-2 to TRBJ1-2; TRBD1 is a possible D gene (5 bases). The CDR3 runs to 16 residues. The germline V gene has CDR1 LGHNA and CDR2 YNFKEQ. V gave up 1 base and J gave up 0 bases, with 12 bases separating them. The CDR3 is CASSQALTVSNYGYTF. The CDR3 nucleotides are TGTGCCAGCAGCCAAGCGTTGACAGTCTCTAACTATGGCTACACCTTC.

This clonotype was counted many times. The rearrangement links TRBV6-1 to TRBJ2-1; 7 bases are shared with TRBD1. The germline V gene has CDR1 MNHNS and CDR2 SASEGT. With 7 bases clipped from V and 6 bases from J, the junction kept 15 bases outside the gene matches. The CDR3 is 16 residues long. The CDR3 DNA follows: TGTGCCAGCATCCCACGATCGGGACAGCCATTCAATGAGCAGTTCTTC. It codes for CASIPRSGQPFNEQFF.

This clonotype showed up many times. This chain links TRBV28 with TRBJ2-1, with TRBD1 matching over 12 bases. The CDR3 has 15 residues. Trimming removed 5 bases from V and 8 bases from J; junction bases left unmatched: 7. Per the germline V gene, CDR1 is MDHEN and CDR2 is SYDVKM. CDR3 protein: CASSPRGQGADEQFF. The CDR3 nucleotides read TGTGCCAGCAGTCCCCGGGGACAGGGGGCCGATGAGCAGTTCTTC.

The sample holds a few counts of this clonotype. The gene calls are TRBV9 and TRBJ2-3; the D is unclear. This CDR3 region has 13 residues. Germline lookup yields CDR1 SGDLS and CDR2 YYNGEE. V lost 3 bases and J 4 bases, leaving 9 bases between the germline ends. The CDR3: CASSAMVPDTQYF. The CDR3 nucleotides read TGTGCCAGCAGCGCGATGGTCCCAGATACGCAGTATTTT.

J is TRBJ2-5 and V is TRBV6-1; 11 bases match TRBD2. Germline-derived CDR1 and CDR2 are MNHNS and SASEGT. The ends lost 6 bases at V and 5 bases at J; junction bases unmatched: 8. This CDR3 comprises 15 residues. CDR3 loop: CASSSTSGRRETQYF. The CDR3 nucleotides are TGTGCCAGCAGCTCAACTAGCGGGAGACGGGAGACCCAGTACTTC.

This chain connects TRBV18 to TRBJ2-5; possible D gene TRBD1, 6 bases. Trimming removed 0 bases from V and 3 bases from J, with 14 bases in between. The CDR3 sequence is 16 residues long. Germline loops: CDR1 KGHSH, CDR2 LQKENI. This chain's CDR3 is CASSPPDRSSKETQYF. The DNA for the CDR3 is TGTGCCAGCTCACCACCGGACAGAAGCTCCAAAGAGACCCAGTACTTC.

For the CDR3, the DNA is TGTGCCAGCTCACCACCGGTGACAGGGTCCCGCAATGAGCAGTTCTTC. Encoded protein: CASSPPVTGSRNEQFF. The rearrangement joins TRBV18 to TRBJ2-1; 7 bases line up with TRBD1. This CDR3 is 16 amino acids long. Germline trimming cut 0 bases from V and 6 bases from J; bases unmatched to any gene: 8. CDR1 is KGHSH and CDR2 is LQKENI in the germline V gene.

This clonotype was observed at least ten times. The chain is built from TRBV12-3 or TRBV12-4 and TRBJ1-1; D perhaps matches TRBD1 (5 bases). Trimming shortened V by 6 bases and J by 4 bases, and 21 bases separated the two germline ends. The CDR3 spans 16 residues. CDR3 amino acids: CASSPLTATWPTEAFF. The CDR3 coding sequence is TGTGCCAGCAGCCCCCTGACAGCCACTTGGCCCACTGAAGCTTTCTTT.

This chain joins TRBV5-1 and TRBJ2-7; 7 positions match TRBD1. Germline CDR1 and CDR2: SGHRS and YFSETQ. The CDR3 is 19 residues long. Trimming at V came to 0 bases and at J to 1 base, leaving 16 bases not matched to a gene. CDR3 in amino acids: CASSLGSSQGQSFSYEQYF. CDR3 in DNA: TGCGCCAGCAGCTTGGGATCATCACAGGGACAGTCGTTTTCCTACGAGCAGTACTTC.

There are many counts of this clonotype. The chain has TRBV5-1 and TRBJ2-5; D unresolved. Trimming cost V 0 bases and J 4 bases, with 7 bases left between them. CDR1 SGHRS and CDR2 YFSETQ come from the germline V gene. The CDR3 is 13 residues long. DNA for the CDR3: TGCGCCAGCAGCTTGGGAATGGGAGAGACCCAGTACTTC. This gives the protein CASSLGMGETQYF.